Below, 15 T cell receptor beta chains from the same sample are listed, as sequenced in a study of memory CD4+ T cells and cytomegalovirus serostatus. Single viable CD3+CD4+CD8-CD45RO+ cells were sorted as the memory CD4+ T cells. Clones were read by immunoSEQ multiplex PCR, and TCRdb kept only the in-frame ones, dropping some. The sample has 35,000 to 45,000 clones, roughly 80% seen once. Material for sequencing was memory CD4+ T cells from blood. Receptors originate from an adult in good health and CMV-seronegative.

The V gene is TRBV11-1, the J gene TRBJ2-3, with TRBD2 matching over 15 bases. This CDR3 region has 16 residues. Looked up from germline, CDR1 is SGHAT and CDR2 is FQDESV (reference sequence). Germline trimming cut 3 bases from V and 3 bases from J; bases unmatched to any gene: 1. DNA for the CDR3: TGTGCCAGCAGCTTCGGGACTAGCGGGGGGACAGATACGCAGTATTTT. Its protein is CASSFGTSGGTDTQYF.

CDR3 sequence: CASSSQMNTEAFF. CDR3 DNA: TGTGCCAGCAGCTCCCAGATGAACACTGAAGCTTTCTTT. V usage is TRBV7-3 and J usage is TRBJ1-1; D gene unclear. The CDR3 totals 13 residues. The V gene lost 4 bases and the J gene lost 0 bases, with 6 bases spanning the gap. CDR1 is SGHTA and CDR2 is FQGTGA in the germline V gene.

This chain uses TRBV5-5 with TRBJ2-1; 7 nucleotides align to TRBD2. CDR1 is SGHKS, CDR2 YYEKEE, per germline (reference sequence). There are 12 residues in the CDR3. V was pared by 4 bases and J by 9 bases, with 4 bases of the junction left unmatched. Written as DNA, the CDR3 is TGTGCCAGCAGCCTGACTAGCTTTGAGCAGTTCTTC. As protein: CASSLTSFEQFF.

The chain recombines TRBV14 with TRBJ2-1, with 10 bases lining up with TRBD2. The CDR3 contains 13 residues. V lost 5 bases, J lost 8 bases, and 3 bases stayed unmatched. Germline lookup yields CDR1 SGHDN and CDR2 FVKESK. Here the CDR3 reads CASSYGLADEQFF. In DNA, the CDR3 is TGTGCCAGCAGCTATGGACTAGCGGATGAGCAGTTCTTC.

The rearrangement uses TRBV7-8 and TRBJ1-1; D is unresolved. CDR3 length equals 13 residues. Trimming took off 0 bases at V and 0 bases at J, with 2 bases between the two ends. CDR1 and CDR2 from the germline V gene are SGHVS and FQNEAQ. This chain's CDR3 is CASSLAMNTEAFF. The CDR3 nucleotides are TGTGCCAGCAGCTTAGCAATGAACACTGAAGCTTTCTTT.

V and J are TRBV30 and TRBJ2-7; 8 bases fit TRBD2. The CDR3 length is 14 residues. Trimming took 0 bases from V and 3 from J; bases not matched to a gene: 4. In germline, CDR1 is GTSNPN, CDR2 SVGIG (reference sequence). Here the CDR3 reads CAWSVLADNYEQYF. DNA of the CDR3: TGTGCCTGGAGTGTACTAGCGGATAACTACGAGCAGTACTTC.

This chain uses TRBV7-9 with TRBJ1-1; TRBD1 aligns across 7 bases. V trimming: 7 bases; J trimming: 1 base; junction bases outside the gene matches: 9. Germline V lookup: CDR1 SEHNR, CDR2 FQNEAQ (reference sequence). The CDR3 has 15 residues. The CDR3 DNA is TGTGCCAGCAACTCTTTGACAGGGCCGAACACTGAAGCTTTCTTT. This encodes CASNSLTGPNTEAFF.

A word on this clone: Within the sample, other DNA sequences also encode this same CDR3. The rearrangement links TRBV30 to TRBJ2-7, with no clear D. The CDR3 is made up of 16 amino acids. V was pared by 2 bases and J by 0 bases, with 17 bases between. Germline assignment: CDR1 GTSNPN and CDR2 SVGIG (reference sequence). Here the CDR3 reads CAWSLSRPVPSYEQYF. CDR3 sequence (DNA): TGTGCCTGGAGTTTGAGTCGTCCGGTCCCCTCCTACGAGCAGTACTTC.

This clone was counted a few times. CDR3 in amino acids: CALTALYSGNTIYF. CDR3 DNA: TGTGCCTTGACAGCATTATACTCTGGAAACACCATATATTTT. The rearrangement joins TRBV30 to TRBJ1-3; the D gene is possibly TRBD1 (5 bases). Trimming removed 7 bases at V and 0 bases at J, with 13 bases between. This CDR3 is 14 amino acids long. Germline CDR1 is GTSNPN and CDR2 is SVGIG (reference sequence).

The V and J genes are TRBV7-3 and TRBJ2-1, with 10 bases fitting TRBD2. J lost 7 bases, V lost 5 bases, and 20 bases had no gene match. The CDR3 runs to 19 residues. The V gene's germline CDR1 is SGHTA and CDR2 FQGTGA. The CDR3 nucleotides read TGTGCCAGCAGCCGGCAGGGCCCAAGTACTAGCGGGGCGGAAAATGAGCAGTTCTTC. It translates to CASSRQGPSTSGAENEQFF.

The V call is TRBV5-1, the J call TRBJ2-5, with TRBD2 matching over 8 bases. There are 14 residues in the CDR3. With 0 bases clipped from V and 4 bases from J, the junction kept 2 bases outside the gene matches. Germline assignment: CDR1 SGHRS and CDR2 YFSETQ. CDR3 sequence (DNA): TGCGCCAGCAGCTTGGTAGCGGGGAGAGAGACCCAGTACTTC. This sequence encodes CASSLVAGRETQYF.

This clone was seen a few times. The rearrangement uses TRBV7-9 and TRBJ1-4; D remains ambiguous. Germline V gene sequence: CDR1 SEHNR, CDR2 FQNEAQ (reference sequence). Trimming took off 1 base at V and 10 bases at J, with 10 bases between the two ends. The CDR3 loop spans 13 amino acids. CDR3 amino acids: CASSLEATGKLFF. Written as DNA, the CDR3 is TGTGCCAGCAGCTTAGAGGCAACGGGAAAACTGTTTTTT. Full variable domain (outside the CDR3, taken from reference TRBV7-9 and TRBJ1-4): DTGVSQNPRHKITKRGQNVTFRCDPISEHNRLYWYRQTLGQGPEFLTYFQNEAQLEKSRLLSDRFSAERPKGSFSTLEIQRTEQGDSAMYLCASSLEATGKLFFGSGTQLSVL.

This clone was recorded once. This rearrangement joins TRBV4-3 to TRBJ1-1; no definite D call. From germline, CDR1 is LGHNA and CDR2 YSLEER. The CDR3 is 14 amino acids. Between the trimmed V and J ends, which lost 0 bases and 0 bases, there was a span of 5 bases. The CDR3 reads CASSQDEVNTEAFF. CDR3 DNA: TGCGCCAGCAGCCAAGATGAGGTGAACACTGAAGCTTTCTTT.

About this clone itself: This CDR3 is also generated by other DNA sequences in the sample. The V call is TRBV7-2, the J call TRBJ1-5; TRBD1 might be the D (5 bases). The V end lost 6 bases, the J end lost 6 bases, and 9 bases lay between the germline ends. Germline loops: CDR1 SGHTA, CDR2 FQGNSA. The CDR3 covers 12 residues. In nucleotides, the CDR3 is TGTGCCAGCAGTGACAGAGGTCAGCCCCAGCATTTT. Residues: CASSDRGQPQHF.

This clone was detected only once. The rearrangement uses TRBV30 and TRBJ1-1, with 9 nucleotides matching TRBD1. Germline V gives CDR1 GTSNPN, CDR2 SVGIG (reference sequence). Trimming took 2 bases from V and 1 from J; bases not matched to a gene: 8. The CDR3 has 16 residues. This CDR3 is CAWSQIPGQGNTEAFF. CDR3 coding DNA: TGTGCCTGGAGTCAAATTCCGGGACAGGGGAACACTGAAGCTTTCTTT. The variable domain in full, completed from reference TRBV30 and TRBJ1-1, reads SQTIHQWPATLVQPVGSPLSLECTVEGTSNPNLYWYRQAAGRGLQLLFYSVGIGQISSEVPQNLSASRPQDRQFILSSKKLLLSDSGFYLCAWSQIPGQGNTEAFFGQGTRLTVV.